This note documents a single T cell receptor (beta chain) sequence. What it binds is unknown. Together with a sample-barcoded 5' primer, a J-beta primer mix was included in a second PCR lasting about 7 to 12 cycles. Researchers report that each sample yielded at least 3 million CDR3-containing paired-end reads. Using its own MiXCR run on the 5' RACE reads, TCRdb lists one record per CDR3 protein. The table includes roughly 720,000 distinct CDR3 sequences, roughly 50% detected once. This entry belongs to a study of blood T cells in healthy people across ages. Whole-study results and caveats: CMV status of donors was not determined, possibly confounding expanded clonotype changes. With naive T cell percentage, TCR beta diversity showed a strong correlation.

The CDR3 contains 13 residues. The ends lost 6 bases at V and 12 bases at J; junction bases unmatched: 4. Germline V gene data show CDR1 as ENHRY and CDR2 as SYGVKD. The material sequenced was blood. The chain links TRBV10-3 to TRBJ2-1, with TRBD2 identical over 14 bases. This receptor was taken from a man aged 80 or over in good health. The CDR3 spells CAISGLAGGAQFF. For the CDR3, the DNA is TGTGCCATCAGCGGACTAGCGGGAGGCGCGCAGTTCTTC.